This T cell receptor (beta chain) was identified during a study of blood T cell repertoires in COVID-19. Study-level information: Some COVID-19 samples were acute and others convalescent; all came from the United States, Italy and Spain. PBMCs, B-cell-depleted T cells, or T cells were the source of the cDNA or gDNA that made up the material.

This clone has just a few counts. Produced via immunoSEQ multiplex PCR; TCRdb's table is partial and in-frame only. Here the sample spans about 140,000 clones, around 84% being singletons. CDR1 and CDR2 from the germline V gene are LNHNV and YYDKDF (reference sequence). The CDR3 consists of 15 residues. With 2 bases clipped from V and 6 bases from J, the junction kept 8 bases outside the gene matches. This TCR derives from a man aged 60 to 69 with active or convalescent COVID-19. J is TRBJ2-7 and V is TRBV15, with 9 bases identical to TRBD1. The specimen was peripheral blood. CDR3 in DNA: TGTGCCACCAGCAGAACCGGGACAGGGTACGGCGAGCAGTACTTC. Translating it yields CATSRTGTGYGEQYF. Combining the CDR3 with reference TRBV15 and TRBJ2-7 gives the whole variable domain DAMVIQNPRYQVTQFGKPVTLSCSQTLNHNVMYWYQQKSSQAPKLLFHYYDKDFNNEADTPDNFQSRRPNTSFCFLDIRSPGLGDTAMYLCATSRTGTGYGEQYFGPGTRLTVT.